This T cell receptor (beta chain) appears in the sequencing data of a study of CXCR4 blockade with PD-1 therapy in pancreatic cancer. General observations from the study: Only TCRbeta chains were sequenced here. Survival did not correlate with tumor clonality, which averaged approximately 0.15 versus 0.048.

Points on this clone: Its cognate antigen is unknown.

No neoadjuvant therapy was given before resection to the patients supplying these archived tumor blocks. V lost 4 bases and J 6 bases, leaving 10 bases between the germline ends. This CDR3 is 14 amino acids long. Germline-derived CDR1 and CDR2 are SGHDN and FVKESK. Measured with immunoSEQ multiplex PCR; TCRdb has only the in-frame clones, and not every one. In the table there are 1,500 to 2,500 clones, around 55% of which are singletons. Sequencing used tumor tissue. The rearrangement links TRBV14 to TRBJ1-6; D call uncertain. The sequence was obtained from a human donor with pancreatic ductal adenocarcinoma. DNA of the CDR3: TGTGCCAGCAGCCGCATCGGCAGTAATTCACCCCTCCACTTT. This encodes CASSRIGSNSPLHF. The variable domain in full, with the rest retrieved from reference TRBV14 and TRBJ1-6, is EAGVTQFPSHSVIEKGQTVTLRCDPISGHDNLYWYRRVMGKEIKFLLHFVKESKQDESGMPNNRFLAERTGGTYSTLKVQPAELEDSGVYFCASSRIGSNSPLHFGNGTRLTVT.